This record looks at one T cell receptor (beta chain) sequence and its context. Its antigen is not yet known. There are no base qualities to consult, and no much larger clone falls within one base. Relative to germline, V is missing 4 bases and J is missing 6 bases, with 8 bases of the junction outside any gene match. CDR1 and CDR2 were assigned from the germline V gene as MNHEY and SVGAGI. Reading from cysteine to phenylalanine, the CDR3 counts 15 amino acids. Only the CDR3 DNA is retained, 45 bases long and in frame from the first base. Libraries came from the immunoSEQ multiplex PCR assay. Sourced from immuneACCESS, this table was stored by TCRdb with only in-frame sequences that have V and J called. A share of the clones is absent; for the studies checked, an unresolved V gene accounts for under half, and the remainder has no known explanation. The sample includes 50,000 to 80,000 clones, with approximately 86% observed a single time. 5% to 5.5% of the sample goes to the ten largest clones.

These data are taken from a study of technical replicates of blood from a few donors (dated by TCRdb to about 2017). Recombination joined TRBV6-5 with TRBJ1-5, and 8 junctional nucleotides match TRBD1. The specimen was PBMCs. This sequence was found in a human donor in good health. Some clones in this sample may be carry-over from other donors' samples. The sequenced DNA: TGTGCCAGCAGTTCTGACAGGGGCACGACTCAGCCCCAGCATTTT. This encodes CASSSDRGTTQPQHF.